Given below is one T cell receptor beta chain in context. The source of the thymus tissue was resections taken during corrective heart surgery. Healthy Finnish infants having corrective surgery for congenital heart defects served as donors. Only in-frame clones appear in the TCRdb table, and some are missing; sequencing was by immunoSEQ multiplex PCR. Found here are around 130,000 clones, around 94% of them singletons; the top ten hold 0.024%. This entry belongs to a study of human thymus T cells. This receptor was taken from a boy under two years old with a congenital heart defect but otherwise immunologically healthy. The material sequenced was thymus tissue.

Written as DNA, the CDR3 is TGTGCCAGCAGCCAAGACCAGGGCGGTGGAAACACCATATATTTT. As protein: CASSQDQGGGNTIYF. The rearrangement joins TRBV4-2 to TRBJ1-3; D possibly corresponds to TRBD1 (5 bases). Germline-derived CDR1 and CDR2 are LGHNA and YNFKEQ. There are 15 residues in the CDR3. V lost 0 bases, J lost 3 bases, and 9 bases lay in between.